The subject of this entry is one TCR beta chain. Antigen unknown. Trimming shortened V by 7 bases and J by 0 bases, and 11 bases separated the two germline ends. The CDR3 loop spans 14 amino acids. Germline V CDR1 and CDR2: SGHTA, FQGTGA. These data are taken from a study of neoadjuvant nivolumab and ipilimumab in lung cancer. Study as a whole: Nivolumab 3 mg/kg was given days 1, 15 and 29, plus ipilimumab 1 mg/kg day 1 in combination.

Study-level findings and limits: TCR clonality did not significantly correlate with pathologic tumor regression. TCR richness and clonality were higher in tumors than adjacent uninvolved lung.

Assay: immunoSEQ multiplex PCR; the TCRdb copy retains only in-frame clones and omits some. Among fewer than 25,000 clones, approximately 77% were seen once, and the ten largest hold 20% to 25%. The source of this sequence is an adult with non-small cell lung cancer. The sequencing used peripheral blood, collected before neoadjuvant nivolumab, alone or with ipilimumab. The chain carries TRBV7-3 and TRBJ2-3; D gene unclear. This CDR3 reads CASTLGQSTDTQYF. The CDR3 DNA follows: TGTGCCAGCACCCTCGGGCAGAGCACAGATACGCAGTATTTT.